This T cell receptor (beta chain) was obtained from a study of cytomegalovirus exposure and HLA in healthy donors. PCR was performed using 60 Vbeta and 13 Jbeta primers. Sequenced by immunoSEQ multiplex PCR; TCRdb stores in-frame clones only, minus some. Of 120,000 or so clones in the sample, around 80% were seen once. CDR3 size: 17 residues. Germline assignment: CDR1 MGHRA and CDR2 YSYEKL. The sequenced sample consisted of PBMCs. This receptor was identified in a woman aged 18-30 years in good health and CMV-seronegative. The V gene is TRBV4-1, the J gene TRBJ2-5; TRBD1 agrees at 10 bases. Near its end, the DNA agrees better with TRBJ2-7, so the J call may be wrong. For the CDR3, the DNA is TGCGCCAGCAGCCAAGCTGGTTCGGACAGGGGGTACTACGAGCAGTACTTC. Amino acid sequence: CASSQAGSDRGYYEQYF.